This TCR beta chain was obtained from a study of regulatory T cells in long-lasting Graves disease. Study information: Treatment with antithyroid drugs for over 5 years, together with positive TSH receptor antibodies, meant persistent Graves' disease. Findings and caveats of the study: TRBV28, TRBJ1-2 and TRBJ2-5 emerged as the favored segments in persistent disease.

The time point was: persistent/refractory GD, antithyroid drugs over 5 years with positive TRAb. After RNA was extracted from PBMCs, the TCR library was made from it. Combining iRepertoire HTBI primers with Arm-PCR of CDR3 regions, the authors built TCR beta libraries. TCRdb called the multiplex PCR reads again in MiXCR, with one record for every CDR3 protein. The sample records about 420,000 distinct CDR3 sequences, about a quarter being singletons. V was trimmed by 3 bases and J by 12 bases, leaving 19 bases between them. Germline V gene data show CDR1 as SGHDT and CDR2 as YYEEEE. This CDR3 comprises 14 residues. This clonotype turned up a few times. Antigen unknown.

The starting material was peripheral blood mononuclear cells (PBMCs), obtained when the disease was refractory, from a patient treated with antithyroid drugs. The chain combines TRBV5-6 with TRBJ2-4; D is ambiguous. The sequence came from a female donor with Graves disease. This chain's CDR3 is CASSSVAPLHGQYF. In DNA, the CDR3 is TGTGCCAGCAGCTCCGTCGCCCCTCTGCATGGTCAGTACTTC. The full variable domain, completed using reference TRBV5-6 and TRBJ2-4, is DAGVTQSPTHLIKTRGQQVTLRCSPKSGHDTVSWYQQALGQGPQFIFQYYEEEERQRGNFPDRFSGHQFPNYSSELNVNALLLGDSALYLCASSSVAPLHGQYFGAGTRLSVL.